These 22 T cell receptor beta chains originate from one sample sequenced in a study of cytomegalovirus exposure and HLA in healthy donors. In the PCR, 60 Vbeta and 13 Jbeta primers were used. Sequencing used immunoSEQ multiplex PCR; TCRdb keeps in-frame clones, though not all of them. The repertoire holds around 110,000 clones, with 65% to 85% as singletons. The sequenced sample consisted of PBMCs. Every receptor here comes from a male donor in good health and CMV-seropositive.

This clone appeared once. The chain is built from TRBV28 and TRBJ1-3; possibly TRBD1 for D (5 bases). CDR3 length: 14 amino acids. CDR1 is MDHEN and CDR2 is SYDVKM in the germline V gene. Trimming removed 2 bases at V and 2 bases at J, with 7 bases between. The CDR3 spells CASSLGGAGNTIYF. CDR3 nucleotide sequence: TGTGCCAGCAGTTTAGGGGGGGCTGGAAACACCATATATTTT.

This clone appeared a few times. The chain is built from TRBV6-5 and TRBJ2-7; TRBD1 aligns across 7 bases. This CDR3 contains 14 residues. The junction had 8 bases not matched to a gene; V was cut back by 8 bases and J by 1 base. Germline CDR1 and CDR2: MNHEY and SVGAGI. The CDR3 region is CASARQGDSYEQYF. CDR3 nucleotides: TGTGCCAGCGCCCGACAGGGAGATTCCTACGAGCAGTACTTC.

The CDR3 nucleotides are TGTGCCAGCAGCAAGAGACGAAGCGGCCCTAACACCGGGGAGCTGTTTTTT. This translates into CASSKRRSGPNTGELFF. The rearrangement joins TRBV21-1 to TRBJ2-2; TRBD2, as called in the table, went unchecked against the DNA. TRBV21-1 is given as a pseudogene. This CDR3 is built from 17 residues.

The chain carries TRBV28 and TRBJ2-7; no clear D gene. Trimming took off 4 bases at V and 2 bases at J, with 15 bases between the two ends. CDR3 size: 15 residues. Germline CDR1 MDHEN, CDR2 SYDVKM. CDR3 sequence: CASSYLGWQAYEQYF. In DNA form, the CDR3 reads TGTGCCAGCAGTTATTTGGGTTGGCAGGCCTACGAGCAGTACTTC.

The genes are TRBV6-5 and TRBJ1-1; 7 nucleotides agree with TRBD1. Germline values: CDR1 MNHEY, CDR2 SVGAGI. V dropped 2 bases and J dropped 5; count of bases not matched to a gene: 8. CDR3 size: 15 residues. This chain's CDR3 is CASSYVRGLDTEAFF. The CDR3 DNA is TGTGCCAGCAGTTACGTGAGGGGGCTAGATACTGAAGCTTTCTTT.

The chain uses TRBV6-6 and TRBJ2-7; TRBD2 might be the D (6 bases). V dropped 7 bases and J dropped 0 bases, with 13 bases sitting between them. Germline CDR1 reads MNHNY; CDR2 reads SVGAGI (reference sequence). The CDR3 is 14 residues long. CDR3 DNA sequence: TGTGCCAGCACCCTCGGGGGTGCCTCCTACGAGCAGTACTTC. Its protein product is CASTLGGASYEQYF.

This chain joins TRBV5-1 and TRBJ2-3; a weak D match, TRBD1 (5 bases). The CDR3 sequence is 14 residues long. V was shortened by 4 bases and J by 2 bases, with 11 bases between the two germline ends. CDR1 and CDR2 from the germline V gene are SGHRS and YFSETQ. The CDR3 DNA follows: TGCGCCAGCAGCCTACAGGCAGTCACAGATACGCAGTATTTT. The encoded protein is CASSLQAVTDTQYF.

This chain connects TRBV28 to TRBJ1-1, with 10 bases matching TRBD1. Germline loops: CDR1 MDHEN, CDR2 SYDVKM. Germline trimming cut 4 bases from V and 1 base from J; bases unmatched to any gene: 9. CDR3 length: 17 residues. The CDR3 here is CASSSGTGAFGNTEAFF. The CDR3 DNA sequence: TGTGCCAGCAGTTCCGGGACAGGGGCCTTTGGGAACACTGAAGCTTTCTTT.

The V gene is TRBV7-9, the J gene TRBJ1-4; 9 bases line up with TRBD1. The CDR3 runs 15 residues. V gave up 5 bases and J gave up 8 bases; unmatched junction bases: 9. CDR1 is SEHNR and CDR2 is FQNEAQ in the germline V gene (reference sequence). As DNA, the CDR3 is TGTGCCAGCAGCCCCGTGGACAGGGGTGGCGAAAAACTGTTTTTT. Translating it yields CASSPVDRGGEKLFF.

The genes are TRBV4-1 and TRBJ1-4; 9 positions agree with TRBD1. V trimming: 0 bases; J trimming: 3 bases; junction bases outside the gene matches: 8. The CDR3 sequence is 18 residues long. Per germline, CDR1 MGHRA and CDR2 YSYEKL. CDR3 amino acids: CASSQDSDRGRPNEKLFF. CDR3 coding DNA: TGCGCCAGCAGCCAAGATTCGGACAGGGGCCGCCCTAATGAAAAACTGTTTTTT.

The chain uses TRBV5-6 and TRBJ1-2; 8 bases map to TRBD1. This CDR3 has 15 amino acids. V dropped 4 bases and J dropped 0; count of bases not matched to a gene: 5. Germline loops: CDR1 SGHDT, CDR2 YYEEEE. CDR3: CASSPGQGANYGYTF. The CDR3 DNA follows: TGTGCCAGCAGCCCCGGACAGGGAGCTAACTATGGCTACACCTTC.

V usage is TRBV27 and J usage is TRBJ1-1; tentative D call: TRBD1 (6 bases). Germline CDR1 is MNHEY and CDR2 is SMNVEV (reference sequence). This CDR3 is built from 15 residues. The ends were cut back, 0 bases at V and 3 bases at J, with 11 bases in the middle. CDR3 nucleotides: TGTGCCAGCAGTTTATCACCAGGGGCGGACACTGAAGCTTTCTTT. It is translated as CASSLSPGADTEAFF.

V usage is TRBV7-9 and J usage is TRBJ2-6; D unclear. Trimming removed 5 bases from V and 2 bases from J, with 7 bases in between. Germline V lookup: CDR1 SEHNR, CDR2 FQNEAQ (reference sequence). The CDR3 covers 14 residues. The CDR3 DNA reads as TGTGCCAGCAGCCTGAGTGCTGGGGCCAACGTCCTGACTTTC. As protein: CASSLSAGANVLTF.

In this sample, this clone turned up once. This chain uses TRBV4-3 with TRBJ1-3; D unclear. Germline V lookup: CDR1 LGHNA, CDR2 YSLEER. V shed 1 base and J shed 2 bases, with 9 bases lying between them. The CDR3 extends over 15 amino acids. CDR3 nucleotide sequence: TGCGCCAGCAGCCAAGGCGGTGGCCCTGGAAACACCATATATTTT. It codes for CASSQGGGPGNTIYF.

This clone was found a few times. The CDR3 is CASSLVPQYYGYTF. The CDR3 DNA is TGTGCCAGCAGCTTGGTCCCCCAGTACTATGGCTACACCTTC. The rearrangement uses TRBV5-4 and TRBJ1-2; D is ambiguous. V was pared by 0 bases and J by 3 bases, with 9 bases between. The V gene's germline CDR1 is SGHNT and CDR2 YYREEE (reference sequence). The CDR3 is 14 residues long.

V gene TRBV5-1 combines with J gene TRBJ2-7; 9 bases map to TRBD1. The germline gives CDR1 SGHRS, CDR2 YFSETQ. The trim removed 4 bases at V and 3 bases at J, leaving 8 bases unmatched. The CDR3 has 15 amino acids. The CDR3 loop reads CASSPDRGMDYEQYF. The CDR3 bases are TGCGCCAGCAGCCCTGACAGGGGGATGGACTACGAGCAGTACTTC.

This sequence joins TRBV19 and TRBJ2-5; D is perhaps TRBD1 (5 bases). The CDR3 length is 13 residues. Trimming left V 2 bases short and J 5 bases short, with 9 bases between. In germline, CDR1 is LNHDA, CDR2 SQIVND (reference sequence). CDR3 sequence: CASSIRQLETQYF. The CDR3 DNA reads TGTGCCAGTAGTATACGACAGTTGGAGACCCAGTACTTC.

The chain uses TRBV29-1 and TRBJ1-5; D perhaps matches TRBD1 (5 bases). Looked up from germline, CDR1 is SQVTM and CDR2 is ANQGSEA. Trimming pared 5 bases from V and 4 bases from J, leaving 21 bases between. This CDR3 is 16 amino acids long. In DNA form, the CDR3 reads TGCAGCGTTAGTCTCGGTACCGGGACTCGGAATCAGCCCCAGCATTTT. This translates into CSVSLGTGTRNQPQHF.

The rearrangement links TRBV19 to TRBJ2-2; 7 positions match TRBD2. CDR1 and CDR2 from the germline V gene are LNHDA and SQIVND (reference sequence). V shed 11 bases and J 3 bases; nucleotides not matched to a gene: 12. This CDR3 comprises 15 residues. In nucleotides, the CDR3 is TGTGCCGGCCGAGAGGGAGGGGTGCACACCGGGGAGCTGTTTTTT. Translated, it gives CAGREGGVHTGELFF.

This clone occurred once. CDR3: CASSLRSGGRIDTQYF. As DNA, the CDR3 is TGTGCCAGCAGCTTGAGGAGCGGCGGGAGAATAGATACGCAGTATTTT. The genes are TRBV5-6 and TRBJ2-3; 7 bases are shared with TRBD2. The length of the CDR3 is 16 residues. V gave up 1 base and J gave up 5 bases; unmatched junction bases: 10. CDR1 is SGHDT, CDR2 YYEEEE, per germline.

The chain recombines TRBV25-1 with TRBJ2-1; 14 positions match TRBD2. Germline-derived CDR1 and CDR2 are MGHDK and SYGVNS. The CDR3 has 15 residues. The V and J ends lost 2 bases and 8 bases, in that order; junction bases with no gene match: 2. CDR3 coding DNA: TGTGCCAGCAGTGAAGGGACTAGCGGGAGCCATGAGCAGTTCTTC. This gives the protein CASSEGTSGSHEQFF. The full variable domain, rest sourced from reference TRBV25-1 and TRBJ2-1, is EADIYQTPRYLVIGTGKKITLECSQTMGHDKMYWYQQDPGMELHLIHYSYGVNSTEKGDLSSESTVSRIRTEHFPLTLESARPSHTSQYLCASSEGTSGSHEQFFGPGTRLTVL.

This chain joins TRBV29-1 and TRBJ2-5; D possibly corresponds to TRBD2 (6 bases). The V gene's germline CDR1 is SQVTM and CDR2 ANQGSEA. The CDR3 length is 10 residues. The germline V and J ends were trimmed by 7 bases and 5 bases, with 8 bases remaining between them. In DNA form, the CDR3 reads TGCAGCGGACGGGAGGAGACCCAGTACTTC. It is translated as CSGREETQYF.